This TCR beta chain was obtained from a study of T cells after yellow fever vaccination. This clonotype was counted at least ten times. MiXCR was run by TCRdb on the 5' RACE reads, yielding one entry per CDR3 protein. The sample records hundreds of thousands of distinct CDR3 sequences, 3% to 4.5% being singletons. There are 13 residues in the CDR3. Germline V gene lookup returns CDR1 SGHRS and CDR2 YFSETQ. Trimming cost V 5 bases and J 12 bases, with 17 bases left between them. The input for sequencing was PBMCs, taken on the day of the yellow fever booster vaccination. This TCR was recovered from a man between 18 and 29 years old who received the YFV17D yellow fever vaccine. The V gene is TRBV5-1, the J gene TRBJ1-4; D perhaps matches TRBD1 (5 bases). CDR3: CASSWSEGRELFF. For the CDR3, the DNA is TGCGCCAGCAGTTGGTCCGAGGGACGGGAACTGTTTTTT.